This T cell receptor (beta chain) was found in a study of T cells in Graves' hyperthyroidism and ophthalmopathy. Study results and limitations: A median around 5.9 months before onset, the model predicted ophthalmopathy. Most clonotypes expanded in thyroid above 0.001 were likewise present in blood. Stable hyperthyroidism was told apart from ophthalmopathy by a model built on 13 V-J features.

Not enrolled were patients with uncontrolled infection, other autoimmune disease, pregnancy or lactation. Germline V lookup: CDR1 KGHDR, CDR2 SFDVKD. The CDR3 contains 13 residues. V lost 0 bases to trimming and J lost 6 bases, with 4 bases between them. The TCR beta CDR3 regions underwent amplification using RNA transcripts as the source. The TCR CDR3 was amplified in a first-round RT-PCR using the HTBI primer set. TCRdb redid the calling of the multiplex PCR reads with MiXCR, one entry per CDR3 protein. There are a few hundred thousand distinct CDR3 sequences in the sample; 40% to 55% occur only once, and roughly 19% lies in the top ten. As concerns this clonotype: Its antigen is unknown.

The sequenced sample consisted of peripheral blood or thyroid tissue (not recorded which). The sequence derives from an adult woman with Graves' disease, either hyperthyroidism or ophthalmopathy (not recorded which). The genes are TRBV24-1 and TRBJ2-2, with D unclear. The CDR3 sequence is CATSDLTAGELFF. The DNA of the CDR3 is TGTGCCACCAGTGATTTGACAGCCGGGGAGCTGTTTTTT.